This T cell receptor (beta chain) comes out of a study of T-cell memory formation after mild COVID-19 (TCRdb year 2021). About the full investigation: TCR sequence clusters from the two donors were found to be largely donor specific. Two young, previously healthy adult volunteers made up the cohort, one male and one female. In two donors, T-cell clones that expanded and contracted after mild COVID-19 were tracked by sequencing TCRalpha and TCRbeta repertoires over time. The paper's findings and limits, for the study overall: SARS-CoV-2 specificity of the second-wave clones peaking on day 37 was not confirmed. Contracting CD4+ clones were located mainly in the CM and EM memory subsets, whereas CD8+ clones were found to be enriched in EMRA. Clones contracting from day 15 to 85 had balanced CD4/CD8 phenotypes, while a second wave expanding from day 15 to 37 was biased towards CD4+. Some responding clones were detected in pre-infection memory, suggesting pre-existing cross-reactive memory T cells joined the SARS-CoV-2 response. The study included only a couple of mild cases, and larger cohorts that include severe cases with pre-infection samples were judged to be necessary.

This clonotype was observed a handful of times. Its antigen is not yet known. Base qualities were left out, and no much larger clone turns up one base away. Trimming removed 3 bases from V and 5 bases from J, leaving 11 bases between the germline ends. From cysteine to phenylalanine, the CDR3 is 14 amino acids long. Kept here is only the CDR3 DNA, which spans 42 bases and is read in frame from base 1. Ficoll-Paque density gradient centrifugation was the method used to isolate PBMCs. Sequenced using an Illumina NovaSeq 6000. TCRalpha and TCRbeta cDNA libraries were built by 5'RACE with constant-segment primers, adding sample barcodes and unique molecular identifiers. Trizol reagent was used to extract RNA from every sample. Library amplification was performed in two PCR steps, and a second sample barcode and Illumina TruSeq adapters were introduced in the second step. Sequencing of libraries was performed on an Illumina NovaSeq with 2 x 150 bp paired-end reads. Per the source publication's procedure: With migec v1.2.7, reads were demultiplexed and then collapsed into UMI-guided consensus sequences. Using mixcr v2.1.11, UMI consensuses were aligned to TRA and TRB V and J templates and then assembled into clonotypes. A clonotype was counted as expanded or contracted only if both edgeR and NoisET called the change significant, with noise models trained on biological replicates. edgeR calls used a false discovery rate-adjusted p below 0.01 and a log2 fold-change threshold of 1. As an exploratory analysis of dynamics, PCA with hierarchical clustering was applied to max-normalized trajectories of the 1000 most abundant clonotypes. Separately sequenced CD4+ and CD8+ repertoires were used to assign the CD4 or CD8 phenotype of responding clones. TCRdb reanalyzed the raw reads on its own, using fastp at Q25 for trimming and MiXCR for clone calling, and kept in-frame beta chains. Rows merge per CDR3 protein into single entries with the most common DNA and genes. TCRdb's processing, not the authors' own work, is the source of the V and J calls. The sample data list approximately 290,000 distinct CDR3 sequences, and approximately 19% of these were observed just once. The top ten hold approximately 21% of the sample.

Sequencing was carried out using PBMCs or a T cell subset sorted from them (not recorded which). The chain is assembled from TRBV12-3 or TRBV12-4 and TRBJ1-5; TRBD1 could be the D gene, as 5 bases match. The sequence was collected from a man younger than 35 who had mild COVID-19 (a few samples of this study predate the infection). The sample titles of this study are shuffled in the database, so cell type and time point are left out; the donor was told from shared clones. The CDR3 in this case is CASSLSGLYQPQHF. In nucleotides, the sequence is TGTGCCAGCAGTTTGTCAGGGTTATATCAGCCCCAGCATTTT.